This TCR beta chain was captured in a study of Graves' ophthalmopathy and Graves' hyperthyroidism (dated by TCRdb to 2017 to 2018). Background on the whole study: Peripheral blood samples were taken at the time of initial diagnosis, before any treatment was given. The study used TCR beta repertoire signatures to distinguish Graves' ophthalmopathy from Graves' hyperthyroidism and to predict progression to ophthalmopathy. In total, 135 blood samples were TCR-sequenced: roughly 45 ophthalmopathy, about 75 hyperthyroidism and approximately 17 hyperthyroidism-to-ophthalmopathy patients. To explore V-J signatures distinguishing ophthalmopathy from hyperthyroidism, a discovery set of roughly 98 patients (43 ophthalmopathy, roughly 55 stable hyperthyroidism) was enrolled. For independent validation, a separate cohort was made up of approximately 19 hyperthyroidism patients plus 17 patients who later progressed from hyperthyroidism to ophthalmopathy. T-cell repertoires of thyroid tissue and blood were compared in over 5 hyperthyroidism patients. Following sampling, methimazole starting at 30 mg daily was administered to hyperthyroidism patients, and high-dose intravenous methylprednisolone was administered to ophthalmopathy patients. For training and testing, the 80 to 100 patients in the discovery cohort were randomly divided in a 7:3 ratio.

Broader findings and caveats from the paper: In validation, the model predicted ophthalmopathy progression with about 70% sensitivity and around 72% specificity; roughly 12 predicted patients were CT-confirmed with GO in a median of around 6.5 months. In cross-validation, the 13-signature model distinguished ophthalmopathy from stable hyperthyroidism with 85% to 90% sensitivity and 81% to 83% specificity, and in the test set the corresponding values were around 78% and 73%. Most expanded thyroid clonotypes with a frequency above 0.001 also appeared in blood, which suggests that blood repertoires may reflect the immune response in the thyroid. Sample size was not predetermined statistically, and investigators were not blinded to group allocation.

The CDR3 spans 16 residues, from the cysteine through the phenylalanine. Only the CDR3 portion is preserved as DNA: 48 bases, with reading frame beginning at the first base. For this chain, trimming is 3 bases at the V end and 3 bases at the J end, and the number of junction bases without a gene match is 2. CDR1 and CDR2, per the germline V gene, are KGHDR and SFDVKD. The count of this clonotype is one. Its binding antigen is unknown. Base quality data are lacking; no much larger clone is found one base away. One read alone makes for weak evidence. Hyperthyroidism was considered stable if no progression to ophthalmopathy occurred within 18 months of follow-up. Hyperthyroidism patients were newly diagnosed, were aged 18 to 65 years, and had a disease duration under 2 months. Patients with other autoimmune diseases, uncontrolled infections, pregnancy or lactation were excluded. Clinical symptoms, serum thyroxine, TRAb, thyroid ultrasound and orbital computed tomography formed the basis of the diagnosis. Ficoll-Paque density gradient centrifugation was used to isolate PBMCs from about 10 ml of fresh peripheral blood. Total RNA was extracted using Trizol reagent, and RNA quality was checked on an Agilent 2100 Bioanalyzer.

For repertoire sequencing, TCR beta CDR3 regions were amplified from RNA transcripts. A first-round RT-PCR used HTBI primers with the Qiagen OneStep RT-PCR kit, followed by a second-round multiplex PCR, size selection and purification. Sequencing of the libraries was carried out on an Illumina HiSeq2000 in paired-end mode with 100 bp reads. The authors processed their data as follows. Reads were processed with SOAPnuke, discarding reads with adapters, uncalled bases, mean Phred below 15, or no exact constant-primer or identifier match. COPE v1.2.5 was used to merge the high-quality paired reads. Clonotypes were defined as unique nucleotide sequences and were aligned to IMGT TRB V, D and J references using MiTCR v1.1. Analysis was restricted to V-J combinations with a frequency above 0.0001, which covered roughly 99% of repertoires. For each V-J combination, a TCR clonal expansion and chaos score was defined as the ratio of F50 clonal expansion to chaos observed in the TCRdist matrix. Welch's t-statistics and random forest were used to reduce the features to about twelve V-J combinations, which were then used as input to a naive Bayes classifier. The similarity between thyroid and blood repertoires was quantified using the Morisita-Horn index. TCRdb trimmed public reads at Q25 via fastp, called clones via MiXCR and kept in-frame beta chains. A single entry per CDR3 protein holds the most common genes and DNA from its merged rows. The V and J calls follow TCRdb's processing rather than the paper's. The sample contains fewer than 650,000 distinct CDR3 sequences, about 20% of them found a single time. More than 5.5% of the sample belongs to the ten largest clones.

The rearranged segments are TRBV24-1 and TRBJ2-5; TRBD2 fits 14 bases in the junction. This sequence originates from a woman aged 18 to 35 with stable Graves' hyperthyroidism. Some clones in this sample may be carry-over from other donors' samples. Donor details come from another sample of the same person, matched by shared clones. The sample taken for sequencing was peripheral blood. The DNA sequence follows: TGTGCCACCAGTGATGGACTAGCGGGGGGTAAAGAGACCCAGTACTTC. This codes for CATSDGLAGGKETQYF.